The sequence of this T cell receptor (beta chain) was determined in a study of human T cells and chemical hapten exposure. Study at large: TCR yields per sample varied mostly from small pooled library volume differences.

Time point specified: patch test 2, 6 weeks after DPC sensitization. The treatment here: therapeutic diphenylcyclopropenone sensitization with weekly scalp DPC. Blood was drawn before each patch test was applied. This clonotype was counted a few times. The target antigen is unknown. Findings and limits, study-wide: High-frequency TCRs, those above 1 in 1000, stayed the same after DPC sensitization. With patch test score, the counts of PT1 expanded TCRs showed a positive correlation.

Each CDR3 protein is one row after TCRdb ran MiXCR on the RACE reads. The sample includes over 130,000 distinct CDR3 sequences, about 10% of them seen just once. This CDR3 has 18 residues. V lost 3 bases and J lost 5; bases outside the gene matches: 15. Germline V gives CDR1 LGHDT, CDR2 YNNKEL (reference sequence). The chain combines TRBV3-1 with TRBJ1-1; 10 positions match TRBD1. The starting material was whole blood, obtained in connection with sensitization to the hapten diphenylcyclopropenone (DPC). The TCR sequence derives from a woman aged 45 to 65 with alopecia areata. Some clones in this sample may be carry-over from other donors' samples. This chain's CDR3 is CASSHHFRDRGKWTEAFF. The CDR3 DNA reads as TGTGCCAGCAGCCACCACTTCCGGGACAGGGGAAAGTGGACTGAAGCTTTCTTT.